This entry features one TCR beta chain sequence. The sample comes from a study of blood T cell repertoires in COVID-19. Study at large: Samples came from the United States, Italy and Spain, spanning acute and convalescent COVID-19.

Sequenced by immunoSEQ multiplex PCR; TCRdb stores in-frame clones only, minus some. Among fewer than 500,000 clones listed, over 75% were seen once. V lost 5 bases, J lost 4 bases, and 9 bases stayed unmatched. The CDR3 extends over 15 amino acids. Germline V gene sequence: CDR1 MNHEY, CDR2 SMNVEV (reference sequence). The clonotype originates from a man younger than 45 who had recovered from COVID-19. The chain has TRBV27 and TRBJ2-7; 9 bases are a match to TRBD2. The sample consisted of PBMCs or T cells enriched from blood (not recorded which). The CDR3 bases are TGTGCCAGCAGTCCTTTAGCGGGAGTGGTATACGAGCAGTACTTC. It translates to CASSPLAGVVYEQYF.